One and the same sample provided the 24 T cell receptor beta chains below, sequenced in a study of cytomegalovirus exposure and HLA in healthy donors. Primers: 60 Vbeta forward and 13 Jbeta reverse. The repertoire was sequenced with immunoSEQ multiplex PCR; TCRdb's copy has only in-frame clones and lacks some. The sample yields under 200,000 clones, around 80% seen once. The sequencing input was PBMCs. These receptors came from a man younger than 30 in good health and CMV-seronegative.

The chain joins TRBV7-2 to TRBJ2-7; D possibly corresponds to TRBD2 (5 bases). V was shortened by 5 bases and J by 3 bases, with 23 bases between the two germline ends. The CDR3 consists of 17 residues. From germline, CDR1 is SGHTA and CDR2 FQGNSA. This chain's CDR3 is CASSLDPERWPVYEQYF. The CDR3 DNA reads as TGTGCCAGCAGCCTCGACCCCGAGCGGTGGCCCGTCTACGAGCAGTACTTC. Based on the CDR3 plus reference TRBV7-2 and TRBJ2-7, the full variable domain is GAGVSQSPSNKVTEKGKDVELRCDPISGHTALYWYRQSLGQGLEFLIYFQGNSAPDKSGLPSDRFSAERTGGSVSTLTIQRTQQEDSAVYLCASSLDPERWPVYEQYFGPGTRLTVT.

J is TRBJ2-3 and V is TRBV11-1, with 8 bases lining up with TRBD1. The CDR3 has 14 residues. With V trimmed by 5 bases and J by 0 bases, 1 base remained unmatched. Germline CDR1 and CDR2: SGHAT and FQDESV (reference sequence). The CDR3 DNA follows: TGTGCCAGCAGCCGGACAGGGAGCACAGATACGCAGTATTTT. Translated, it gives CASSRTGSTDTQYF. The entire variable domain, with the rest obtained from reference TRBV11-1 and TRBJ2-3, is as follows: EAEVAQSPRYKITEKSQAVAFWCDPISGHATLYWYRQILGQGPELLVQFQDESVVDDSQLPKDRFSAERLKGVDSTLKIQPAELGDSAMYLCASSRTGSTDTQYFGPGTRLTVL.

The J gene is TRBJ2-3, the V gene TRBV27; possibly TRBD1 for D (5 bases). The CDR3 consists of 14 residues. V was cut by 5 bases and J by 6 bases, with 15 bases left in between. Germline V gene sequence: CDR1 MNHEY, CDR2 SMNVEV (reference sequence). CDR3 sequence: CASSGANVKDTQYF. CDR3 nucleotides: TGTGCCAGCAGTGGGGCGAACGTCAAGGATACGCAGTATTTT.

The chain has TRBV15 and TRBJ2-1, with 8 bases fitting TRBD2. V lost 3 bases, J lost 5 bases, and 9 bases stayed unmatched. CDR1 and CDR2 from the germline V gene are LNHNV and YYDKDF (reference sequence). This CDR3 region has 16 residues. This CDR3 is CATSRVPGLGDNEQFF. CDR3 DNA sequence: TGTGCCACCAGCAGGGTCCCGGGACTAGGAGACAATGAGCAGTTCTTC.

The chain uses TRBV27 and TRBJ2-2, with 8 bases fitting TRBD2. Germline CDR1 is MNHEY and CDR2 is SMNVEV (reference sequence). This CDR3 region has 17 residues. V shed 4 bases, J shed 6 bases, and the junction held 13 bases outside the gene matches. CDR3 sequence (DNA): TGTGCCAGCAGTTCCCCCTCACTTTCGGGAGGGCCCGGGGAGCTGTTTTTT. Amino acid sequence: CASSSPSLSGGPGELFF.

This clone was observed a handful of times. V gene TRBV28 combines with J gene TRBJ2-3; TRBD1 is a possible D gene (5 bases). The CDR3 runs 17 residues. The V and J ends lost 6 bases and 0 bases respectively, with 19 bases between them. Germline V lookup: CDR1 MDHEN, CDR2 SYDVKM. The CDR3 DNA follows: TGTGCCAGCAGCTCCCTCGACAGCTTCACTAGCACAGATACGCAGTATTTT. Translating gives CASSSLDSFTSTDTQYF.

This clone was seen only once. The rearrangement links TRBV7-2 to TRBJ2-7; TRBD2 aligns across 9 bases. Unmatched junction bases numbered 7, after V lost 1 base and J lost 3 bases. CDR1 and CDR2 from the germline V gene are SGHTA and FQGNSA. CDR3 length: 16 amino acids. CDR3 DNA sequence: TGTGCCAGCAGCTTAGAGCTTGGGCGGGAGGGCTACGAGCAGTACTTC. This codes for CASSLELGREGYEQYF.

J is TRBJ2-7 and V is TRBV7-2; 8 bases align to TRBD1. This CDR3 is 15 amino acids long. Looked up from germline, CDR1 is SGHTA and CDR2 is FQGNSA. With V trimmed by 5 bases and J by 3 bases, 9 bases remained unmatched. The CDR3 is CASSRGQGLNYEQYF. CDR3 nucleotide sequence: TGTGCCAGCAGCCGCGGACAGGGCCTGAACTACGAGCAGTACTTC.

CDR3 DNA sequence: TGTGCCAGCAGTTACGGACAGGGGCCCAATGAGCAGTTCTTC. As protein: CASSYGQGPNEQFF. The J gene is TRBJ2-1, the V gene TRBV6-5; 9 positions match TRBD1. CDR1 is MNHEY, CDR2 SVGAGI, per germline. The J segment lost 6 bases and the V segment lost 2 bases, leaving 2 bases of the junction unmatched. The CDR3 has 14 amino acids.

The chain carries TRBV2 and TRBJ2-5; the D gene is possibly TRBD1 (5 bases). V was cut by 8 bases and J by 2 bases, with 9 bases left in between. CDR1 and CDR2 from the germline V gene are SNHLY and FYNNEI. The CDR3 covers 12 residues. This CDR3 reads CASGRGQETQYF. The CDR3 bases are TGTGCCAGCGGAAGGGGTCAAGAGACCCAGTACTTC.

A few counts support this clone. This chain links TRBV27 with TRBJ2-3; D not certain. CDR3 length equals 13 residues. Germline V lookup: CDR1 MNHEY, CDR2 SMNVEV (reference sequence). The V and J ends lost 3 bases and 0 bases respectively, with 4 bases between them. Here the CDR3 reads CASSLLSTDTQYF. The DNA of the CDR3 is TGTGCCAGCAGTTTGCTAAGCACAGATACGCAGTATTTT.

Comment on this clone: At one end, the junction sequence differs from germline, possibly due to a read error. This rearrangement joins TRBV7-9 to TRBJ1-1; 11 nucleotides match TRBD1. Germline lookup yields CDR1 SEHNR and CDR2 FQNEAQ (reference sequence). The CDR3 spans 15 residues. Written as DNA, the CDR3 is TGTTCCAGCAGCGGGACAGGGGGTTTCGGCACTGAAGCTTTCTTT. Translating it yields CSSSGTGGFGTEAFF.

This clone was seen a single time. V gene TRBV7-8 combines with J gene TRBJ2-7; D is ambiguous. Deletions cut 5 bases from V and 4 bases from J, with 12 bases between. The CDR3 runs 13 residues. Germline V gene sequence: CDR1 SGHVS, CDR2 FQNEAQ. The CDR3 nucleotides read TGTGCCAGCAGCCCCCCCGACGGGTACGAGCAGTACTTC. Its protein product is CASSPPDGYEQYF. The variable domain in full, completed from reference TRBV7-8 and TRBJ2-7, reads GAGVSQSPRYKVAKRGQDVALRCDPISGHVSLFWYQQALGQGPEFLTYFQNEAQLDKSGLPSDRFFAERPEGSVSTLKIQRTQQEDSAVYLCASSPPDGYEQYFGPGTRLTVT.

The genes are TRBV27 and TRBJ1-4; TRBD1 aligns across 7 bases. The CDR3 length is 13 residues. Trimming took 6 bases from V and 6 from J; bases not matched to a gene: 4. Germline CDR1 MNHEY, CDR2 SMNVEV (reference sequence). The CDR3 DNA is TGTGCCAGCAGCGGGACAGCTTATGAAAAACTGTTTTTT. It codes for CASSGTAYEKLFF.

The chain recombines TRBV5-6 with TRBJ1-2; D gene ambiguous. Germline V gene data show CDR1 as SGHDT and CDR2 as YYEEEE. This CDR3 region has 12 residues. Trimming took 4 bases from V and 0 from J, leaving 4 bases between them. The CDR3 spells CASSPANYGYTF. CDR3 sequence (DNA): TGTGCCAGCAGCCCCGCTAACTATGGCTACACCTTC.

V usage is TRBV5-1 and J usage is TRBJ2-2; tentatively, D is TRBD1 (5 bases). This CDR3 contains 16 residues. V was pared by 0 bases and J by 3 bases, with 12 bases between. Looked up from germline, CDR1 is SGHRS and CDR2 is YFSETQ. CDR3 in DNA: TGCGCCAGCAGCTTGGAGGGCCAGGGTCACACCGGGGAGCTGTTTTTT. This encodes CASSLEGQGHTGELFF.

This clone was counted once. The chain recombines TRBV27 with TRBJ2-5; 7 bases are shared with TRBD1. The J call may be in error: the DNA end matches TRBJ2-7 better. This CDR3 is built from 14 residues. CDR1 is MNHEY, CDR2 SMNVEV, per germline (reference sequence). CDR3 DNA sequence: TGTGCCAGCCAACCAACGACAGGGAGTAACGAGCAGTACTTC. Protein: CASQPTTGSNEQYF.

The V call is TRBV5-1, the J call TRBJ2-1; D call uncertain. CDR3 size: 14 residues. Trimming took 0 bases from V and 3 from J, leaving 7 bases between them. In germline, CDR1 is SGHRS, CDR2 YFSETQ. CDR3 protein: CASSLALSYNEQFF. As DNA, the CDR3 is TGCGCCAGCAGCTTGGCTCTCAGCTACAATGAGCAGTTCTTC.

This CDR3 is CASSFLAGGDTGELFF. CDR3 bases: TGCGCCAGCAGCTTTTTAGCGGGAGGGGACACCGGGGAGCTGTTTTTT. The genes are TRBV5-1 and TRBJ2-2, with TRBD2 matching 11 bases. J lost 3 bases, V lost 2 bases, and 3 bases had no gene match. The CDR3 is 16 residues long. Germline V gene data show CDR1 as SGHRS and CDR2 as YFSETQ.

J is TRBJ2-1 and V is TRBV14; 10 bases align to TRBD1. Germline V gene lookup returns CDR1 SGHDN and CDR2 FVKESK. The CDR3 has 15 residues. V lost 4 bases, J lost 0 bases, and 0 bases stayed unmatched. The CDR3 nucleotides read TGTGCCAGCAGCCGGGACAGGGGCTCCTACAATGAGCAGTTCTTC. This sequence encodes CASSRDRGSYNEQFF.

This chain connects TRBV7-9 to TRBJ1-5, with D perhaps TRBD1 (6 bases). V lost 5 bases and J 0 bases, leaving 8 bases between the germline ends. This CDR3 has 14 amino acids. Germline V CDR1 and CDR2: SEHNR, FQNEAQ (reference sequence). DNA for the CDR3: TGTGCCAGCAGCATACAGGGTAGCAATCAGCCCCAGCATTTT. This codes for CASSIQGSNQPQHF.

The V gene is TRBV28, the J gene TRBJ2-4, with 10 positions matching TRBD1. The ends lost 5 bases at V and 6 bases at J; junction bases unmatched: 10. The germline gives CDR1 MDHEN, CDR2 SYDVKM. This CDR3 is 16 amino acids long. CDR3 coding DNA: TGTGCCAGCAGTGCCCTACGACAGGGGGCGGTAAACATTCAGTACTTC. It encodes CASSALRQGAVNIQYF.

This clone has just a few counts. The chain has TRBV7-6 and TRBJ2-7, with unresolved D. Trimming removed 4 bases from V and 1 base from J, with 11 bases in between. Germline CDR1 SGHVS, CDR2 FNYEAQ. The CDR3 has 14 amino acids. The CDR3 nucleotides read TGTGCCAGCAGCTCCCGAGCCTTATCCTACGAGCAGTACTTC. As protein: CASSSRALSYEQYF.

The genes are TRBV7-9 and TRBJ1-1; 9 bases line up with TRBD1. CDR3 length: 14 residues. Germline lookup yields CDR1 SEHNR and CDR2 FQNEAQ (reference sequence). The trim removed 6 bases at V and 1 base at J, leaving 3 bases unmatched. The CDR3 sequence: CASSTTGGNTEAFF. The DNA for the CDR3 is TGTGCCAGCAGTACGACAGGGGGGAACACTGAAGCTTTCTTT.